The next 10 T cell receptor beta chains were all read from a single sample in a study of blood T cell repertoires in COVID-19. Clones were sequenced by immunoSEQ multiplex PCR, and TCRdb holds only the in-frame ones, with some missing. The sample lists about 140,000 clones, around nine tenths seen once, with 8% to 11% in the top ten. The specimen was peripheral blood. Source of these receptors: a man between 60 and 70 years old with active or convalescent COVID-19.

This sequence joins TRBV6-6 and TRBJ2-1; 10 bases align to TRBD2. CDR1 and CDR2 from the germline V gene are MNHNY and SVGAGI (reference sequence). The ends lost 6 bases at V and 5 bases at J; junction bases unmatched: 7. CDR3 size: 15 residues. This CDR3 reads CASRYGLAANNEQFF. CDR3 nucleotide sequence: TGTGCCAGCAGGTACGGACTAGCGGCGAACAATGAGCAGTTCTTC.

This clone was picked up one time. This chain connects TRBV27 to TRBJ2-7; TRBD1 agrees at 7 bases. The CDR3 runs to 13 residues. V was clipped by 4 bases and J by 4 bases; unmatched bases: 4. The germline CDR1 and CDR2 sequences are MNHEY and SMNVEV (reference sequence). CDR3 residues: CASSWDSAYEQYF. The CDR3 nucleotides are TGTGCCAGCAGTTGGGACAGTGCATACGAGCAGTACTTC.

This clone was observed a handful of times. V is TRBV18 and J is TRBJ1-5; 9 positions agree with TRBD1. The CDR3 runs to 15 residues. Trimming removed 1 base from V and 3 bases from J; junction bases left unmatched: 1. Germline CDR1 KGHSH, CDR2 LQKENI. The CDR3 DNA reads as TGTGCCAGCTCACCACGGACAGGGGACAATCAGCCCCAGCATTTT. Translating it yields CASSPRTGDNQPQHF.

This clone was detected only once. V and J are TRBV10-1 and TRBJ2-2, with D perhaps matching TRBD1 (6 bases). CDR1 is WNHNN, CDR2 SYGVQD, per germline (reference sequence). The V and J ends lost 6 bases and 3 bases respectively, with 11 bases between them. The CDR3 covers 14 residues. The CDR3: CASSSTGYTGELFF. The CDR3 DNA follows: TGCGCCAGCAGCTCGACAGGATACACCGGGGAGCTGTTTTTT.

This chain joins TRBV6-5 and TRBJ2-7; TRBD2 matches 8 bases. There are 15 residues in the CDR3. V shed 0 bases, J shed 2 bases, and the junction held 3 bases outside the gene matches. The germline gives CDR1 MNHEY, CDR2 SVGAGI. The CDR3 sequence: CASSYSPAGAYEQYF. Written as DNA, the CDR3 is TGTGCCAGCAGTTACTCGCCAGCGGGGGCCTACGAGCAGTACTTC.

In this sample, this clone turned up once. V is TRBV3-1 (or the pseudogene TRBV3-2) and J is TRBJ2-3, with unresolved D. The germline gives CDR1 LGHDT, CDR2 YNNKEL (reference sequence). The CDR3 has 14 residues. V shed 1 base and J shed 4 bases, with 9 bases lying between them. In nucleotides, the CDR3 is TGTGCCAGCAGCCAAGGTTTAGTCCCAGATACGCAGTATTTT. It is translated as CASSQGLVPDTQYF.

The chain joins TRBV15 to TRBJ1-4, with D unclear. The V and J ends lost 5 bases and 3 bases respectively, with 13 bases between them. The CDR3 covers 15 residues. In germline, CDR1 is LNHNV, CDR2 YYDKDF (reference sequence). CDR3 region: CATSGRARANEKLFF. The CDR3 region has the DNA TGTGCCACCAGCGGGCGGGCCCGGGCTAATGAAAAACTGTTTTTT.

V and J are TRBV19 and TRBJ2-2, with unresolved D. The CDR3 is 12 residues long. Germline-derived CDR1 and CDR2 are LNHDA and SQIVND (reference sequence). Trimming left V 7 bases short and J 8 bases short, with 11 bases between. DNA of the CDR3: TGTGCCAGTACCCCATCACGGGGGGAGCTGTTTTTT. Residues: CASTPSRGELFF.

V gene TRBV18 combines with J gene TRBJ2-7; D is possibly TRBD1 (6 bases). Germline V gives CDR1 KGHSH, CDR2 LQKENI. This CDR3 has 13 residues. Trimming took 3 bases from V and 3 from J, leaving 9 bases between them. CDR3 DNA sequence: TGTGCCAGCTCACCGGGACACAACTACGAGCAGTACTTC. This encodes CASSPGHNYEQYF.

The V and J genes are TRBV6-5 and TRBJ2-3; TRBD1 matches 8 bases. Per germline, CDR1 MNHEY and CDR2 SVGAGI. This CDR3 has 13 residues. The trim removed 10 bases at V and 3 bases at J, leaving 6 bases unmatched. CDR3 nucleotide sequence: TGTGCCACTTCGGACAGGGTGACAGATACGCAGTATTTT. Amino acid sequence: CATSDRVTDTQYF.